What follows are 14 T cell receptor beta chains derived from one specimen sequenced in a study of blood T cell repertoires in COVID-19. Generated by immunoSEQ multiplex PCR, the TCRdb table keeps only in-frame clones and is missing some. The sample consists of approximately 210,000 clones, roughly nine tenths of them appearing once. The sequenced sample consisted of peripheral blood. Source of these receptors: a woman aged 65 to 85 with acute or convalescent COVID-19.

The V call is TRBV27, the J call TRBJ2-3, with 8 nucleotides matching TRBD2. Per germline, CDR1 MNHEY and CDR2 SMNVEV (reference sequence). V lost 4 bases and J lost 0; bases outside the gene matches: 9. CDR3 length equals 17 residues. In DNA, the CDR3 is TGTGCCAGCAGTTCAAGGAGCGGGGGCCTGAGCACAGATACGCAGTATTTT. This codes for CASSSRSGGLSTDTQYF.

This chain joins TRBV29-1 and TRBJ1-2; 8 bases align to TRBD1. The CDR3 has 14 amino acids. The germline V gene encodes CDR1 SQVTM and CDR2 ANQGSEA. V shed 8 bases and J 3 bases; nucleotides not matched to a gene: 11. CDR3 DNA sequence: TGCAGCTCCACCCAGCCAGGGGGCGACTATGGCTACACCTTC. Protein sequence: CSSTQPGGDYGYTF.

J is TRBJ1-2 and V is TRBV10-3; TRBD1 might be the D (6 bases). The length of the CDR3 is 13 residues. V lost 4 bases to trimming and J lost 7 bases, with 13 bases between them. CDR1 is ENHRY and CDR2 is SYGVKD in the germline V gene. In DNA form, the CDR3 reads TGTGCCATCAGTGGGATCACAGGGAGTGGCTACACCTTC. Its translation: CAISGITGSGYTF.

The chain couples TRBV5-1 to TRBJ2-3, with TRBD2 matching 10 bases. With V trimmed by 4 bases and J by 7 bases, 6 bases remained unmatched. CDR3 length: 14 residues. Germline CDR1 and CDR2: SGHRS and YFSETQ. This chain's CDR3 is CASSMGLALYTQYF. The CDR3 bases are TGCGCCAGCAGCATGGGACTAGCGCTTTATACGCAGTATTTT.

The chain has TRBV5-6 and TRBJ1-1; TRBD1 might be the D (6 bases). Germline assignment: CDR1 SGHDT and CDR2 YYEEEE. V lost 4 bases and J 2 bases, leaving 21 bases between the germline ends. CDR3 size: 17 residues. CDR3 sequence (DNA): TGTGCCAGCAGCCCTCTTAGGGGGACCGGGGAAAACACTGAAGCTTTCTTT. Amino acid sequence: CASSPLRGTGENTEAFF.

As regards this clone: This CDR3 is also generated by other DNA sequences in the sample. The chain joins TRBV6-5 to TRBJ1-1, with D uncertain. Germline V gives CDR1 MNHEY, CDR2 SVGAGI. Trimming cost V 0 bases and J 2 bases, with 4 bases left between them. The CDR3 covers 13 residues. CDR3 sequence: CASSYSRNTEAFF. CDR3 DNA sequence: TGTGCCAGCAGTTACTCGAGAAACACTGAAGCTTTCTTT.

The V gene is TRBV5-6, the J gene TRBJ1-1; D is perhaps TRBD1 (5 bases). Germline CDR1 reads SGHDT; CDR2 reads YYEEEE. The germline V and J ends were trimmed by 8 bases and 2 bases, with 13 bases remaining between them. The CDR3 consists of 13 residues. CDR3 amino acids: CASAEGYNTEAFF. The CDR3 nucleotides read TGTGCCAGTGCGGAGGGGTACAACACTGAAGCTTTCTTT.

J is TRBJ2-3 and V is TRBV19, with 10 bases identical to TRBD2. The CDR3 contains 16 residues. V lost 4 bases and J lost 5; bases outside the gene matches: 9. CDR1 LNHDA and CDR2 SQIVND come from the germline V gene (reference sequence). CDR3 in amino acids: CASSTLSGRTQDTQYF. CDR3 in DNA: TGTGCCAGTAGTACCCTTAGCGGGAGGACACAAGATACGCAGTATTTT. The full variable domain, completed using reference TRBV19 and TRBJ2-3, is DGGITQSPKYLFRKEGQNVTLSCEQNLNHDAMYWYRQDPGQGLRLIYYSQIVNDFQKGDIAEGYSVSREKKESFPLTVTSAQKNPTAFYLCASSTLSGRTQDTQYFGPGTRLTVL.

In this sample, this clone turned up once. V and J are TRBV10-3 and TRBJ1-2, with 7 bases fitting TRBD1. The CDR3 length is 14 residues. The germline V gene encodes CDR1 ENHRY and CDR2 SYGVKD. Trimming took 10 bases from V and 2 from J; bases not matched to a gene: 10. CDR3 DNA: TGTGCCAGCAGGAGGGACAGCTCAAACTATGGCTACACCTTC. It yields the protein CASRRDSSNYGYTF.

The CDR3 DNA reads TGTGCCAGCAGTGATTCAGGATACGAGCAGTACTTC. This encodes CASSDSGYEQYF. The chain carries TRBV6-1 and TRBJ2-7; D gene unclear. In germline, CDR1 is MNHNS, CDR2 SASEGT. The V and J ends lost 3 bases and 4 bases respectively, with 7 bases between them. The CDR3 covers 12 residues.

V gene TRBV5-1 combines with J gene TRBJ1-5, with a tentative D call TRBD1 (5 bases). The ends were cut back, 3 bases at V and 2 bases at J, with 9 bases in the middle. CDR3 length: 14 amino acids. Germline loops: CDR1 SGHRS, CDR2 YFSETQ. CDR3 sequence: CASSSGLGNQPQHF. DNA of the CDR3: TGCGCCAGCAGCTCAGGGTTGGGCAATCAGCCCCAGCATTTT.

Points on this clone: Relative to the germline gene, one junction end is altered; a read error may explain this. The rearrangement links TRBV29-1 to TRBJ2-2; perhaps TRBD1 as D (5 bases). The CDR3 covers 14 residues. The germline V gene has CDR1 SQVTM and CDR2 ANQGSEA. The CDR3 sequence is CSVEDRTNTGELFF. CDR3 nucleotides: TGCAGCGTAGAAGACAGAACGAACACCGGGGAGCTGTTTTTT.

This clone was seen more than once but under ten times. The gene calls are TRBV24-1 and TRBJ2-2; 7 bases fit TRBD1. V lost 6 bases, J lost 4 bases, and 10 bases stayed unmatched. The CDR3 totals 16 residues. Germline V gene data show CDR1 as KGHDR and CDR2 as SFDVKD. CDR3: CATSLTGAGGTGELFF. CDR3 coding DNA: TGTGCCACCAGTCTTACAGGGGCGGGTGGCACCGGGGAGCTGTTTTTT.

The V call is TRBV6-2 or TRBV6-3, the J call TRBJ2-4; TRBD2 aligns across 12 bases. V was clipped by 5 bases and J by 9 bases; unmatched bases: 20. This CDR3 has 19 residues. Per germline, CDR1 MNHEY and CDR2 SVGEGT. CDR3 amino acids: CASSPLRTSGTVLLGIQYF. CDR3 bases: TGTGCCAGCAGTCCACTTAGGACTAGCGGGACCGTCCTCCTCGGCATTCAGTACTTC.